The source of this T cell receptor (beta chain) is a study of PD-1 blockade in classical Hodgkin lymphoma. Overall study findings and caveats: While CD8+ TCR diversity did not rise significantly by C4D1, CD4+ TCR diversity did.

Germline CDR1 and CDR2: SGHRS and YFSETQ. The CDR3 sequence is 18 residues long. J lost 0 bases, V lost 1 base, and 10 bases had no gene match. All the patients suffered relapse after autologous stem cell transplantation, and brentuximab vedotin exposure differed. With respect to this clone: Its cognate antigen is unknown.

Sequencing used immunoSEQ multiplex PCR; TCRdb keeps in-frame clones, though not all of them. The sample has tens of thousands of clones; 85% to 90% are singletons. The sequence was collected from a human donor with classical Hodgkin lymphoma. This chain connects TRBV5-1 to TRBJ2-3, with TRBD2 matching 8 bases. Sequencing used peripheral blood mononuclear cells (PBMCs), obtained at baseline. CDR3 amino acids: CASSLSLAGAPSTDTQYF. DNA for the CDR3: TGCGCCAGCAGCTTGAGCCTAGCGGGTGCCCCTAGCACAGATACGCAGTATTTT.